These T cell receptor beta chains were read from a single sample in a study of cytomegalovirus exposure and HLA in healthy donors. Repertoires were generated with immunoSEQ multiplex PCR, while TCRdb's copy carries only in-frame clones and drops some. The sample carries 250,000 to 350,000 clones, around 90% recorded once. The sample was PBMCs. The receptors were gathered from a woman aged 18-29 years in good health and CMV-seronegative. CDR3s include the opening cysteine and the closing phenylalanine or tryptophan. Each record gives: V gene, D gene, clone size, J gene, CDR3 DNA, CDR3 protein. A D gene is named only where the DNA matches it firmly. Expanded clones get a size class; other rows say once, few or many, or leave the size out.

v_gene: TRBV19
d_gene: TRBD1
abundance: -
j_gene: TRBJ2-1
CDR3nt: TGTGCCAGTAGTGTTGGACAGGACAATGAGCAGTTCTTC
CDR3aa: CASSVGQDNEQFF

v_gene: TRBV2
d_gene: TRBD1
abundance: -
j_gene: TRBJ1-2
CDR3nt: TGTGCCAGCAGCCCCACAGGGGCCTATGGCTACACCTTC
CDR3aa: CASSPTGAYGYTF

v_gene: TRBV19
d_gene: -
abundance: -
j_gene: TRBJ1-2
CDR3nt: TGTGCCAGTACAATTGGGGCAGTCGGGGGCTACACCTTC
CDR3aa: CASTIGAVGGYTF

v_gene: TRBV5-6
d_gene: -
abundance: -
j_gene: TRBJ2-7
CDR3nt: TGTGCCAGCAGCCTGCTGGGGGGGGCTTCCTACGAGCAGTACTTC
CDR3aa: CASSLLGGASYEQYF

v_gene: TRBV30
d_gene: -
abundance: -
j_gene: TRBJ1-4
CDR3nt: TGTGCCTGGAGTGCGCGTGGGGCCGGGGAAAAACTGTTTTTT
CDR3aa: CAWSARGAGEKLFF

v_gene: TRBV30
d_gene: -
abundance: -
j_gene: TRBJ1-5
CDR3nt: TGTGCCCAATCGGGGACAATCAGCAATCAGCCCCAGCATTTT
CDR3aa: CAQSGTISNQPQHF

v_gene: TRBV7-9
d_gene: TRBD1
abundance: -
j_gene: TRBJ1-1
CDR3nt: TGTGCCAGCAGCGTACAGGGGGCCACTGAAGCTTTCTTT
CDR3aa: CASSVQGATEAFF

v_gene: TRBV2
d_gene: TRBD1
abundance: -
j_gene: TRBJ1-5
CDR3nt: TGTGCCAGCAGGGACGACAGGGCGAGCAATCAGCCCCAGCATTTT
CDR3aa: CASRDDRASNQPQHF

v_gene: TRBV6-6
d_gene: -
abundance: -
j_gene: TRBJ1-6
CDR3nt: TGTGCCAGCAGGATCCCCCGGGGGAGTGATTCACCCCTCCACTTT
CDR3aa: CASRIPRGSDSPLHF

v_gene: TRBV25-1
d_gene: -
abundance: -
j_gene: TRBJ2-2
CDR3nt: TGTGCCAGCAGTGAATCTGGGAGGACCGGGGAGCTGTTTTTT
CDR3aa: CASSESGRTGELFF

v_gene: TRBV5-1
d_gene: TRBD2
abundance: -
j_gene: TRBJ2-1
CDR3nt: TGCGCCAGCAGCCTTGGGCAGGGAGGGAATGAGCAGTTCTTC
CDR3aa: CASSLGQGGNEQFF

v_gene: TRBV30
d_gene: -
abundance: -
j_gene: TRBJ1-2
CDR3nt: TGTGCCTGGAGTGTACTGGGCAGGTTTAACTATGGCTACACCTTC
CDR3aa: CAWSVLGRFNYGYTF

v_gene: TRBV2
d_gene: TRBD1
abundance: -
j_gene: TRBJ1-3
CDR3nt: TGTGCCAGCAGTGGACAGGGGAGCTCTGGAAACACCATATATTTT
CDR3aa: CASSGQGSSGNTIYF

v_gene: TRBV27
d_gene: -
abundance: -
j_gene: TRBJ1-2
CDR3nt: TGTGCCAGCAGACCCGGCTCCGGGTACTATGGCTACACCTTC
CDR3aa: CASRPGSGYYGYTF

v_gene: TRBV10-3
d_gene: -
abundance: -
j_gene: TRBJ2-7
CDR3nt: TGTGCCATCAGCTCTCCACAACCTACAGGTACCCACGAGCAGTACTTC
CDR3aa: CAISSPQPTGTHEQYF

v_gene: TRBV10-3
d_gene: TRBD1
abundance: once
j_gene: TRBJ1-1
CDR3nt: TGTGCCATCATCGGGGACAGGGGAGGCACTGAAGCTTTCTTT
CDR3aa: CAIIGDRGGTEAFF

v_gene: TRBV6-6
d_gene: TRBD1
abundance: -
j_gene: TRBJ2-7
CDR3nt: TGTGCCAGCAGGCTAACAGGGGTGAGAGGCGAGCAGTACTTC
CDR3aa: CASRLTGVRGEQYF

v_gene: TRBV5-1
d_gene: TRBD1
abundance: -
j_gene: TRBJ2-3
CDR3nt: TGCGCCAGCAGCGGACAGGGGATGTTGGATACGCAGTATTTT
CDR3aa: CASSGQGMLDTQYF

v_gene: TRBV5-1
d_gene: TRBD1
abundance: -
j_gene: TRBJ1-1
CDR3nt: TGCGCCAGCAGCTTTAGGATCGAAACAGGGGGCACTGAAGCTTTCTTT
CDR3aa: CASSFRIETGGTEAFF

v_gene: TRBV18
d_gene: -
abundance: -
j_gene: TRBJ2-7
CDR3nt: TGTGCCAGCTCACCTGACAGGCAGACTCCCTACGAGCAGTACTTC
CDR3aa: CASSPDRQTPYEQYF

v_gene: TRBV10-3
d_gene: -
abundance: -
j_gene: TRBJ1-3
CDR3nt: TGTGCCATCAGTGAAGGAGGGCTTGGAAACACCATATATTTT
CDR3aa: CAISEGGLGNTIYF

v_gene: TRBV7-9
d_gene: TRBD2
abundance: -
j_gene: TRBJ2-1
CDR3nt: TGTGCCAGCAGCCAGCGGGGGGGATACAATGAGCAGTTCTTC
CDR3aa: CASSQRGGYNEQFF

v_gene: TRBV7-9
d_gene: -
abundance: -
j_gene: TRBJ2-3
CDR3nt: TGTGCCAGCAGCTTAGTCTCCCTAGTATTCGGCCGGGGCACAGATACGCAGTATTTT
CDR3aa: CASSLVSLVFGRGTDTQYF

v_gene: TRBV27
d_gene: TRBD1
abundance: -
j_gene: TRBJ2-7
CDR3nt: TGTGCCAGCAGTTTGGCCGGGGACAGGGTGATCGAGCAGTACTTC
CDR3aa: CASSLAGDRVIEQYF

v_gene: TRBV2
d_gene: -
abundance: -
j_gene: TRBJ2-2
CDR3nt: TGTGCCAGCAGTGACGGGGTGAACACCGGGGAGCTGTTTTTT
CDR3aa: CASSDGVNTGELFF

v_gene: TRBV2
d_gene: -
abundance: -
j_gene: TRBJ1-2
CDR3nt: TGTGCCAGCAGTGAAGGGGAGGGGTATGGCTACACCTTC
CDR3aa: CASSEGEGYGYTF

v_gene: TRBV5-1
d_gene: TRBD2
abundance: -
j_gene: TRBJ2-1
CDR3nt: TGCGCCAGCAGCTCTTCGGGGGGGGGCGTTGGTGAGCAGTTCTTC
CDR3aa: CASSSSGGGVGEQFF

v_gene: TRBV6-5
d_gene: -
abundance: -
j_gene: TRBJ2-7
CDR3nt: TGTGCCAGCAGTTACGACCGGGGACACGTAGCCTACGAGCAGTACTTC
CDR3aa: CASSYDRGHVAYEQYF

v_gene: TRBV12-5
d_gene: -
abundance: -
j_gene: TRBJ2-7
CDR3nt: TGTGCTAGTGGTCCACAGGGTTTCTACGAGCAGTACTTC
CDR3aa: CASGPQGFYEQYF

v_gene: TRBV5-6
d_gene: -
abundance: -
j_gene: TRBJ1-3
CDR3nt: TGTGCCAGCAGCAGGGGACAAACCGCTTCTGGAAACACCATATATTTT
CDR3aa: CASSRGQTASGNTIYF

v_gene: TRBV6-4
d_gene: -
abundance: -
j_gene: TRBJ2-1
CDR3nt: TGTGCCAGCAGTGACTCTCGAGATTCGATCAATGAGCAGTTCTTC
CDR3aa: CASSDSRDSINEQFF

v_gene: TRBV6-6
d_gene: -
abundance: -
j_gene: TRBJ2-5
CDR3nt: TGTGCCAGCAGTTACCCCACGCTGGGGGGACAAGAGACCCAGTACTTC
CDR3aa: CASSYPTLGGQETQYF

v_gene: TRBV5-1
d_gene: TRBD2
abundance: -
j_gene: TRBJ2-3
CDR3nt: TGCGCCAGCGGTCCTAGCGGTCAAACCGGGGATACGCAGTATTTT
CDR3aa: CASGPSGQTGDTQYF

v_gene: TRBV19
d_gene: TRBD1
abundance: -
j_gene: TRBJ1-2
CDR3nt: TGTGCCAGTAGTAAACGATCCACCGGGACAGGGATATCTGGCTACACCTTC
CDR3aa: CASSKRSTGTGISGYTF

v_gene: TRBV7-2
d_gene: TRBD1
abundance: -
j_gene: TRBJ1-1
CDR3nt: TGTGCCAGCAGCTTCAGGGGGCGCTTAGGCACTGAAGCTTTCTTT
CDR3aa: CASSFRGRLGTEAFF

v_gene: TRBV5-4
d_gene: -
abundance: -
j_gene: TRBJ1-2
CDR3nt: TGTGCCAGCAGCCAGGACAGTAACTATGGCTACACCTTC
CDR3aa: CASSQDSNYGYTF